Below, 10 T cell receptor beta chains from the same sample are listed, as sequenced in a study of shared clonotypes between healthy human individuals. Terminally differentiated effector memory CD45RA+ cells were left out of the naive CD8 fraction, which was CD45RO-negative and positively selected for CCR7. Profiling relied on immunoSEQ multiplex PCR, and the TCRdb table lists in-frame clones only, not all of them. Here the sample spans some 2,000,000 clones, over 85% being singletons. The sample was naive CD8+ T cells sorted from blood. All receptors come from a young man in good health.

This chain connects TRBV28 to TRBJ2-3, with D tentatively TRBD1 or TRBD2 (5 bases each). Per the germline V gene, CDR1 is MDHEN and CDR2 is SYDVKM. V was pared by 6 bases and J by 1 base, with 14 bases between. CDR3 length equals 15 residues. The CDR3 region is CASSFERGGTDTQYF. In DNA form, the CDR3 reads TGTGCCAGCAGCTTCGAGAGGGGAGGCACAGATACGCAGTATTTT. Filled out from reference TRBV28 and TRBJ2-3, the complete variable domain reads DVKVTQSSRYLVKRTGEKVFLECVQDMDHENMFWYRQDPGLGLRLIYFSYDVKMKEKGDIPEGYSVSREKKERFSLILESASTNQTSMYLCASSFERGGTDTQYFGPGTRLTVL.

The rearrangement links TRBV9 to TRBJ2-1; 9 nucleotides match TRBD2. V dropped 0 bases and J dropped 6; count of bases not matched to a gene: 4. CDR3 size: 15 residues. Germline loops: CDR1 SGDLS, CDR2 YYNGEE. CDR3 sequence reads: CASSVDSGSANEQFF. CDR3 nucleotides: TGTGCCAGCAGCGTAGATAGCGGGAGTGCCAATGAGCAGTTCTTC.

The J gene is TRBJ2-7, the V gene TRBV7-8; D perhaps matches TRBD1 (5 bases). The CDR3 sequence is 12 residues long. V lost 8 bases to trimming and J lost 0 bases, with 8 bases between them. Germline loops: CDR1 SGHVS, CDR2 FQNEAQ. The CDR3 sequence is CASGRGSYEQYF. The DNA of the CDR3 is TGTGCCAGCGGTAGGGGCTCCTACGAGCAGTACTTC.

The V and J genes are TRBV7-9 and TRBJ2-7; the match to TRBD2 covers 9 bases. In germline, CDR1 is SEHNR, CDR2 FQNEAQ (reference sequence). The CDR3 spans 16 residues. Unmatched junction bases numbered 8, after V lost 5 bases and J lost 0 bases. CDR3 protein: CASSLAAGGYSYEQYF. The CDR3 DNA reads as TGTGCCAGCAGCCTGGCGGCGGGAGGGTACTCCTACGAGCAGTACTTC.

This CDR3 is CASSPSGTGIHEQYF. Written as DNA, the CDR3 is TGTGCCAGCAGCCCTAGTGGGACAGGGATTCACGAGCAGTACTTC. The chain has TRBV13 and TRBJ2-7; 9 bases are shared with TRBD1. This CDR3 is built from 15 residues. Germline CDR1 PRHDT, CDR2 FYEKMQ (reference sequence). Trimming removed 5 bases from V and 5 bases from J; junction bases left unmatched: 10.

This chain uses TRBV15 with TRBJ2-7; D possibly corresponds to TRBD2 (6 bases). Per the germline V gene, CDR1 is LNHNV and CDR2 is YYDKDF (reference sequence). V was cut by 5 bases and J by 4 bases, with 12 bases left in between. This CDR3 has 13 residues. DNA for the CDR3: TGTGCCACCAGCGGGGGGAGAGGTTACGAGCAGTACTTC. It codes for CATSGGRGYEQYF.

The chain joins TRBV13 to TRBJ2-7; D could derive from TRBD1 or TRBD2 (5 bases each). Trimming took 4 bases from V and 3 from J, leaving 28 bases between them. The V gene's germline CDR1 is PRHDT and CDR2 FYEKMQ (reference sequence). The CDR3 runs to 19 residues. This chain's CDR3 is CASSWGPSGGPPNSYEQYF. CDR3 nucleotide sequence: TGTGCCAGCAGCTGGGGCCCCTCCGGAGGACCGCCTAATAGCTACGAGCAGTACTTC.

The V gene is TRBV7-9, the J gene TRBJ1-6, with a tentative D call TRBD1 (6 bases). Trimming pared 1 base from V and 0 bases from J, leaving 13 bases between. The CDR3 consists of 18 residues. CDR1 is SEHNR, CDR2 FQNEAQ, per germline (reference sequence). The CDR3 sequence is CASSLGGGISSYNSPLHF. CDR3 nucleotides: TGTGCCAGCAGCTTAGGAGGGGGGATTAGCTCCTATAATTCACCCCTCCACTTT.

The V call is TRBV7-9, the J call TRBJ1-1; D is unclear. Germline lookup yields CDR1 SEHNR and CDR2 FQNEAQ (reference sequence). V was cut by 7 bases and J by 4 bases, with 16 bases left in between. There are 14 residues in the CDR3. CDR3 nucleotide sequence: TGTGCCAGCATTCCTTTGTCGGTGGGCACTGAAGCTTTCTTT. It yields the protein CASIPLSVGTEAFF. The full variable domain, its missing parts supplied by reference TRBV7-9 and TRBJ1-1, is DTGVSQNPRHKITKRGQNVTFRCDPISEHNRLYWYRQTLGQGPEFLTYFQNEAQLEKSRLLSDRFSAERPKGSFSTLEIQRTEQGDSAMYLCASIPLSVGTEAFFGQGTRLTVV.

The chain joins TRBV9 to TRBJ2-6; 14 nucleotides agree with TRBD2. Trimming at V came to 4 bases and at J to 2 bases, leaving 8 bases not matched to a gene. Per germline, CDR1 SGDLS and CDR2 YYNGEE. This CDR3 spans 19 amino acids. This CDR3 reads CASSPRRLAGGPGANVLTF. In DNA form, the CDR3 reads TGTGCCAGCAGCCCTCGGAGACTAGCGGGGGGGCCTGGGGCCAACGTCCTGACTTTC.